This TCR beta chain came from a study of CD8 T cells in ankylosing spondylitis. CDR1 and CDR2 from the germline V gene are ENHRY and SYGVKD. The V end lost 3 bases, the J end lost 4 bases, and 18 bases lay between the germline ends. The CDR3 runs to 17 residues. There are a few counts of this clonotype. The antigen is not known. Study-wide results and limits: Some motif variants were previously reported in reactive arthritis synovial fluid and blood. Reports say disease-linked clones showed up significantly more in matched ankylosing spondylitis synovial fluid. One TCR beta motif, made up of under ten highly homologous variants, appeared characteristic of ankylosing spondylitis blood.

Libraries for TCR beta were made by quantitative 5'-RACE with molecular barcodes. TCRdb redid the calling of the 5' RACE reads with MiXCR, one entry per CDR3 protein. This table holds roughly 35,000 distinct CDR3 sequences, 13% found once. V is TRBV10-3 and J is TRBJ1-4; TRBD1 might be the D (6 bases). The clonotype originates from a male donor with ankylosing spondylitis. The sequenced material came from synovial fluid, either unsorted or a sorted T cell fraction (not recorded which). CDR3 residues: CAISDRPGHVFNEKLFF. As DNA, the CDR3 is TGTGCCATCAGTGACCGGCCGGGACACGTCTTTAATGAAAAACTGTTTTTT.